These 11 T cell receptor beta chains originate from one sample sequenced in a study of beta chain features in type 1 diabetes (dated 2018 in TCRdb). Their target antigens are unknown. Receptor libraries were prepared by the immunoSEQ multiplex PCR assay. The entire amount of isolated RNA was reverse transcribed using the High Capacity cDNA Reverse Transcription Kit, so the sequenced TCRB transcripts were expressed ones. As stored in TCRdb, this immuneACCESS dataset retains in-frame rearrangements with V and J assigned. A fraction of the clones does not appear; measured against another copy, unresolved V genes explain less than half of the discrepancy, and the remainder lacks a known reason. Here the sample has over 600,000 clones; over 10% occur a single time. The top ten constitute more than 0.095% of the sample. The study at large found these results: Type 1 diabetes patients showed a moderate but significant shortening of TCRB CDR3 length in all four CD4+ subsets.

Sequencing used naive CD4+ T cells from blood. The sample's cell subset or site label is to be understood as: true naive CD4+ T cells. The receptor source for this set is a young man with type 1 diabetes.

This clone was detected only a few times. This chain connects TRBV18 to TRBJ1-3; D is undetermined. V was shortened by 2 bases and J by 0 bases, with 11 bases between the two germline ends. Germline V CDR1 and CDR2: KGHSH, LQKENI. The CDR3 has 16 amino acids. This chain's CDR3 is CASSPNGGSSGNTIYF. CDR3 bases: TGTGCCAGCTCACCAAACGGCGGGAGCTCTGGAAACACCATATATTTT.

This clone occurred a few times. The rearrangement uses TRBV5-1 and TRBJ2-3; perhaps TRBD2 as D (6 bases). Trimming left V 0 bases short and J 5 bases short, with 13 bases between. Germline values: CDR1 SGHRS, CDR2 YFSETQ. This CDR3 is 15 amino acids long. CDR3 protein: CASSLGDFSGDTQYF. In nucleotides, the CDR3 is TGCGCCAGCAGCTTGGGGGACTTTTCGGGAGATACGCAGTATTTT.

The table lists this clone with a few counts. J is TRBJ1-6 and V is TRBV18, with 10 bases matching TRBD1. Trimming cost V 5 bases and J 7 bases; bases outside gene matches: 5. CDR1 and CDR2 (germline): KGHSH, LQKENI. CDR3 length: 15 residues. The CDR3: CASSSTGGVNSPLHF. The CDR3 DNA follows: TGTGCCAGCTCATCGACAGGGGGCGTGAATTCACCCCTCCACTTT.

The chain combines TRBV19 with TRBJ2-7, with TRBD1 matching 9 bases. The CDR3 covers 15 residues. Per germline, CDR1 LNHDA and CDR2 SQIVND (reference sequence). V lost 0 bases, J lost 3 bases, and 3 bases stayed unmatched. The CDR3 region has the DNA TGTGCCAGTAGTATAGATCGGGACAGGGTCTACGAGCAGTACTTC. Its translation is CASSIDRDRVYEQYF. Supplemented by reference TRBV19 and TRBJ2-7, the full variable domain reads DGGITQSPKYLFRKEGQNVTLSCEQNLNHDAMYWYRQDPGQGLRLIYYSQIVNDFQKGDIAEGYSVSREKKESFPLTVTSAQKNPTAFYLCASSIDRDRVYEQYFGPGTRLTVT.

This clone was found a few times. The chain couples TRBV6-1 to TRBJ2-1; a weak D match, TRBD1 (6 bases). The V gene lost 6 bases and the J gene lost 7 bases, with 10 bases spanning the gap. The germline V gene has CDR1 MNHNS and CDR2 SASEGT. The CDR3 spans 12 residues. For the CDR3, the DNA is TGTGCCAGCAGGGACAGTCTAAATGAGCAGTTCTTC. Encoded protein: CASRDSLNEQFF.

This clone was counted a few times. This chain links TRBV19 with TRBJ2-1, with TRBD1 matching 9 bases. Germline CDR1 LNHDA, CDR2 SQIVND (reference sequence). J gave up 3 bases and V 8 bases, and 5 bases lay outside the gene matches. This CDR3 region has 14 residues. The CDR3 sequence: CASRLDRGYNEQFF. CDR3 coding DNA: TGTGCCAGTCGCCTGGACAGGGGCTACAATGAGCAGTTCTTC.

This clone was seen a handful of times. The J gene is TRBJ1-1, the V gene TRBV6-5, with D possibly matching TRBD1 (6 bases). CDR3 length: 14 amino acids. Germline CDR1 reads MNHEY; CDR2 reads SVGAGI. V was pared by 5 bases and J by 4 bases, with 14 bases between. The CDR3 DNA reads as TGTGCCAGCAGTAAAATACAGGGAGGCACTGAAGCTTTCTTT. As protein: CASSKIQGGTEAFF.

V gene TRBV18 combines with J gene TRBJ2-5, with D possibly TRBD1 on 5 matching bases. V lost 5 bases and J 2 bases, leaving 6 bases between the germline ends. The CDR3 contains 12 residues. Per germline, CDR1 KGHSH and CDR2 LQKENI. In DNA form, the CDR3 reads TGTGCCAGCTCAGACAGTCAAGAGACCCAGTACTTC. Its translation is CASSDSQETQYF.

The sample holds a few counts of this clone. This sequence joins TRBV28 and TRBJ1-5; 9 bases align to TRBD1. The germline CDR1 and CDR2 sequences are MDHEN and SYDVKM. The CDR3 totals 15 residues. The ends lost 2 bases at V and 6 bases at J; junction bases unmatched: 5. The CDR3 loop reads CASSLGTGTGQPQHF. In DNA, the CDR3 is TGTGCCAGCAGTTTAGGGACAGGGACAGGTCAGCCCCAGCATTTT.

This clone was observed a few times. This rearrangement joins TRBV15 to TRBJ2-7, with a tentative D call TRBD1 (5 bases). The CDR3 runs to 14 residues. V was cut by 1 base and J by 2 bases, with 9 bases left in between. Looked up from germline, CDR1 is LNHNV and CDR2 is YYDKDF (reference sequence). This CDR3 reads CATSRVAGPYEQYF. Written as DNA, the CDR3 is TGTGCCACCAGCAGAGTCGCAGGGCCCTACGAGCAGTACTTC.

J is TRBJ1-2 and V is TRBV4-2; perhaps TRBD1 as D (5 bases). Germline loops: CDR1 LGHNA, CDR2 YNFKEQ. The CDR3 sequence is 16 residues long. Between the trimmed V and J ends, which lost 0 bases and 8 bases, there was a span of 19 bases. CDR3 DNA sequence: TGTGCCAGCAGCCAAGAGGCTGGCCAGTCGAGGGGAGGCTACACCTTC. Translated: CASSQEAGQSRGGYTF.